Listed below are T cell receptor beta chains from one sample, sequenced in a study of T cell responses to AZD1222 COVID-19 vaccine. Clones were sequenced by immunoSEQ multiplex PCR, and TCRdb holds only the in-frame ones, with some missing. The data contain 25,000 to 30,000 clones, roughly 90% of them singletons. The sample in question was peripheral blood, obtained on day 0 of AZD1222 vaccination. Receptors originate from an adult in good health. Both conserved end residues are part of each CDR3. The D gene is left open where the match is weak. Size is omitted from some rows. Given values are once, few, many or a class for expanded clones.

clone size: .; D gene: .; J gene: TRBJ2-6; CDR3 length: 16; V gene: TRBV7-9; CDR3 DNA: TGTGCCAGCAGCCTTCTAGCGAGATCTGGGGCCAACGTCCTGACTTTC; CDR3 protein: CASSLLARSGANVLTF
clone size: .; D gene: TRBD2; J gene: TRBJ2-2; CDR3 length: 17; V gene: TRBV7-6; CDR3 DNA: TGTGCCAGCAGCTTAGCCCTAGCGGGAGGGTATACCGGGGAGCTGTTTTTT; CDR3 protein: CASSLALAGGYTGELFF
clone size: few; D gene: .; J gene: TRBJ1-4; CDR3 length: 14; V gene: TRBV4-2; CDR3 DNA: TGTGCCAGCAGCCAACGGGGTAGCAATGAAAAACTGTTTTTT; CDR3 protein: CASSQRGSNEKLFF
clone size: once; D gene: TRBD1; J gene: TRBJ1-5; CDR3 length: 17; V gene: TRBV30; CDR3 DNA: TGTGCCTGGAGTCTGGGACAGGGGATATTTGGGAATCAGCCCCAGCATTTT; CDR3 protein: CAWSLGQGIFGNQPQHF
clone size: .; D gene: .; J gene: TRBJ1-6; CDR3 length: 16; V gene: TRBV7-2; CDR3 DNA: TGTGCCAGCAGCATCCGGGGAGGGAAGAATAATTCACCCCTCCACTTT; CDR3 protein: CASSIRGGKNNSPLHF
clone size: .; D gene: TRBD1; J gene: TRBJ1-5; CDR3 length: 16; V gene: TRBV4-2; CDR3 DNA: TGTGCCAGCAGCCAGCTGACAGGGGGCTCTATCCAGCCCCAGCATTTT; CDR3 protein: CASSQLTGGSIQPQHF
clone size: .; D gene: TRBD1; J gene: TRBJ1-2; CDR3 length: 13; V gene: TRBV5-1; CDR3 DNA: TGCGCCAGCAGTTTGGACAGGGTCGCTGGCTACACCTTC; CDR3 protein: CASSLDRVAGYTF
clone size: .; D gene: .; J gene: TRBJ1-2; CDR3 length: 13; V gene: TRBV28; CDR3 DNA: TGTGCCAGCAGAGGTTCCGGGATATATGGCTACACCTTC; CDR3 protein: CASRGSGIYGYTF
clone size: .; D gene: TRBD2; J gene: TRBJ2-7; CDR3 length: 16; V gene: TRBV10-1; CDR3 DNA: TGCGCCAGCAGTGAGTCAACTAGCGGGATGCTTTACGAGCAGTACTTC; CDR3 protein: CASSESTSGMLYEQYF
clone size: .; D gene: TRBD1; J gene: TRBJ1-1; CDR3 length: 15; V gene: TRBV4-1; CDR3 DNA: TGCGCCAGCAGCCGCCTGACAGGGGGGAACACTGAAGCTTTCTTT; CDR3 protein: CASSRLTGGNTEAFF
clone size: few; D gene: TRBD1; J gene: TRBJ1-2; CDR3 length: 15; V gene: TRBV5-4; CDR3 DNA: TGTGCCAGCAGCTTGTTGACAGGGGCAGCCTATGGCTACACCTTC; CDR3 protein: CASSLLTGAAYGYTF
clone size: few; D gene: .; J gene: TRBJ1-5; CDR3 length: 14; V gene: TRBV2; CDR3 DNA: TGTGCCAGCAGTGGAGGTCGTAGCAATCAGCCCCAGCATTTT; CDR3 protein: CASSGGRSNQPQHF
clone size: few; D gene: .; J gene: TRBJ2-3; CDR3 length: 12; V gene: TRBV12-3/TRBV12-4; CDR3 DNA: TGTGCCAGCAGTTTTCCCACTGTTACGCAGTATTTT; CDR3 protein: CASSFPTVTQYF
clone size: .; D gene: .; J gene: TRBJ1-2; CDR3 length: 16; V gene: TRBV19; CDR3 DNA: TGTGCCAGTAGTATAGATTCGGCAGGGTCACACTATGGCTACACCTTC; CDR3 protein: CASSIDSAGSHYGYTF
clone size: few; D gene: TRBD2; J gene: TRBJ2-1; CDR3 length: 14; V gene: TRBV9; CDR3 DNA: TGTGCCAGCAGCGTAGTGACTAGCAGAAATGAGCAGTTCTTC; CDR3 protein: CASSVVTSRNEQFF
clone size: .; D gene: TRBD1; J gene: TRBJ1-2; CDR3 length: 14; V gene: TRBV7-2; CDR3 DNA: TGTGCCAGCAGCTTCGGGACAGGGGGCAGTGGCTACACCTTC; CDR3 protein: CASSFGTGGSGYTF
clone size: .; D gene: .; J gene: TRBJ2-1; CDR3 length: 16; V gene: TRBV4-3; CDR3 DNA: TGCGCCAGCAGCCAGAATTTCGGAGAGCGGTACAATGAGCAGTTCTTC; CDR3 protein: CASSQNFGERYNEQFF
clone size: .; D gene: TRBD1; J gene: TRBJ2-6; CDR3 length: 20; V gene: TRBV23-1; CDR3 DNA: TGCGCCAGCAGTCAATCGGGGGGACAGGTTTTTACCTCTGGGGCCAACGTCCTGACTTTC; CDR3 protein: CASSQSGGQVFTSGANVLTF
clone size: .; D gene: .; J gene: TRBJ2-2; CDR3 length: 13; V gene: TRBV30; CDR3 DNA: TGTGCCTGGAGTTTACGGGGAGCCGGGGAGCTGTTTTTT; CDR3 protein: CAWSLRGAGELFF
clone size: .; D gene: TRBD1; J gene: TRBJ1-2; CDR3 length: 15; V gene: TRBV5-5; CDR3 DNA: TGTGCCAGCAGCTCTCCCGGACAGGGAACTCTAGGCTACACCTTC; CDR3 protein: CASSSPGQGTLGYTF
clone size: few; D gene: TRBD1; J gene: TRBJ1-5; CDR3 length: 16; V gene: TRBV7-8; CDR3 DNA: TGTGCCAGCAGCTTAGATAGGGGGCAGGGCAATCAGCCCCAGCATTTT; CDR3 protein: CASSLDRGQGNQPQHF
clone size: once; D gene: .; J gene: TRBJ2-3; CDR3 length: 15; V gene: TRBV21-1; CDR3 DNA: TGTGCCAGCAACAGGCGGGACCGCCTACGATATACGCAGTATTTT; CDR3 protein: CASNRRDRLRYTQYF
clone size: once; D gene: TRBD2; J gene: TRBJ2-7; CDR3 length: 15; V gene: TRBV2; CDR3 DNA: TGTGCCAGCAGTCGAGGACTAGCGGGAGAAAACGAGCAGTACTTC; CDR3 protein: CASSRGLAGENEQYF
clone size: .; D gene: .; J gene: TRBJ1-4; CDR3 length: 12; V gene: TRBV10-2; CDR3 DNA: TGCGCCAGCAGCCACCTCAATGAAAAACTGTTTTTT; CDR3 protein: CASSHLNEKLFF
clone size: .; D gene: TRBD1; J gene: TRBJ2-3; CDR3 length: 15; V gene: TRBV7-9; CDR3 DNA: TGTGCCAGCAGCCCCGTCGGGACAGCTACAGATACGCAGTATTTT; CDR3 protein: CASSPVGTATDTQYF
clone size: .; D gene: .; J gene: TRBJ2-7; CDR3 length: 13; V gene: TRBV6-2/TRBV6-3; CDR3 DNA: TGTGCCAGCAGTCGGCTATCTTCCTACGAGCAGTACTTC; CDR3 protein: CASSRLSSYEQYF
clone size: .; D gene: TRBD2; J gene: TRBJ2-7; CDR3 length: 11; V gene: TRBV29-1; CDR3 DNA: TGCAGCGTTGATCGGGGGGGCGAGCAGTACTTC; CDR3 protein: CSVDRGGEQYF
clone size: .; D gene: TRBD2; J gene: TRBJ2-7; CDR3 length: 18; V gene: TRBV25-1; CDR3 DNA: TGTGCCAGCAGTTCTCCGGGACTAGCGGGAGCGGGGGCGTACGAGCAGTACTTC; CDR3 protein: CASSSPGLAGAGAYEQYF
clone size: .; D gene: .; J gene: TRBJ2-1; CDR3 length: 11; V gene: TRBV6-6; CDR3 DNA: TGTGCCAGCGTCGATCGCAATGAGCAGTTCTTC; CDR3 protein: CASVDRNEQFF
clone size: .; D gene: .; J gene: TRBJ1-4; CDR3 length: 17; V gene: TRBV28; CDR3 DNA: TGTGCCAGCAGTTCCACCCAGTCCCTACCAACTAATGAAAAACTGTTTTTT; CDR3 protein: CASSSTQSLPTNEKLFF
clone size: .; D gene: .; J gene: TRBJ1-5; CDR3 length: 12; V gene: TRBV24-1; CDR3 DNA: TGTGCCACAGGACAGAGCAATCAGCCCCAGCATTTT; CDR3 protein: CATGQSNQPQHF
clone size: .; D gene: .; J gene: TRBJ2-2; CDR3 length: 17; V gene: TRBV21-1; CDR3 DNA: TGTGCCAGCATCACAGACAGGGGGCCTATATCGACCGGGGAGCTGTTTTTT; CDR3 protein: CASITDRGPISTGELFF